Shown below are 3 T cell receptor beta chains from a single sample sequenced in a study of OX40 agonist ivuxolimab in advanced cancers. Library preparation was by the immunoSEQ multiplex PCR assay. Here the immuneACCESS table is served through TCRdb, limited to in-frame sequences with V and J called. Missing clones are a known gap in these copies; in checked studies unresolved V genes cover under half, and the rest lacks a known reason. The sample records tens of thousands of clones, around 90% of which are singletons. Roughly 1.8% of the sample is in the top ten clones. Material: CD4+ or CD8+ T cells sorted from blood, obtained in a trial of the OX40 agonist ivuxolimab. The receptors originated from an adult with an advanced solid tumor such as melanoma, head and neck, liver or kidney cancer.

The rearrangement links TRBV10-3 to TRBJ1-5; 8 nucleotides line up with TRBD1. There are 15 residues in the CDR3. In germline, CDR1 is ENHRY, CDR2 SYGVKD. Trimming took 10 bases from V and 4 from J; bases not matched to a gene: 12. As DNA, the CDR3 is TGTGCCACCACAGAAGCCGGACAGGGTAATCAGCCCCAGCATTTT. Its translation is CATTEAGQGNQPQHF.

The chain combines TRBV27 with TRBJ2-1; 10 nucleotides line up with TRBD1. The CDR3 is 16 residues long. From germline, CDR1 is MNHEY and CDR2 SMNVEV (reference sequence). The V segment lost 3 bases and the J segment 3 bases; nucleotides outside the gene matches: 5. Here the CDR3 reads CASSFSDRGFYNEQFF. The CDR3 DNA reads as TGTGCCAGCAGTTTCTCGGACAGGGGGTTCTACAATGAGCAGTTCTTC.

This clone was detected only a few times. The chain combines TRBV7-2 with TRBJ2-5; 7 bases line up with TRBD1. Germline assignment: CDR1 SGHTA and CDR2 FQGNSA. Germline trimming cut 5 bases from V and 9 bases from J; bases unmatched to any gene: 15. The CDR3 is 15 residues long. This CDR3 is CASSPWRQGEMAQYF. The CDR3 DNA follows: TGTGCCAGCAGCCCGTGGAGGCAGGGGGAAATGGCCCAGTACTTC.